The rows below give T cell receptor beta chains drawn from one sample of a study of OX40 agonist ivuxolimab in advanced cancers. Libraries were prepared by immunoSEQ multiplex PCR; TCRdb keeps only in-frame clonotypes and omits some of them. The table has 82,000 or so clones, more than 70% seen once. The input for sequencing was CD4+ or CD8+ T cells sorted from blood, taken in a trial of the OX40 agonist ivuxolimab. The source is an adult with an advanced solid tumor such as melanoma, head and neck, liver or kidney cancer. Each CDR3 is given with its conserved first and last residue. A D gene is named only where the DNA matches it firmly. Clone size is given for some rows only: seen once, a few or many times, or a class if the clone is expanded.

D gene: TRBD2; V gene: TRBV5-1; clone size: -; J gene: TRBJ2-1; CDR3 protein: CASSPLAGGPYNEQFF; CDR3 DNA: TGCGCCAGCAGCCCCCTAGCGGGGGGGCCATACAATGAGCAGTTCTTC
D gene: -; V gene: TRBV7-7; clone size: -; J gene: TRBJ1-1; CDR3 protein: CASSLAGDTEAFF; CDR3 DNA: TGTGCTAGCAGCTTAGCAGGAGACACTGAAGCTTTCTTT
D gene: -; V gene: TRBV6-6; clone size: -; J gene: TRBJ2-7; CDR3 protein: CASVAGGTHEQYF; CDR3 DNA: TGTGCCAGCGTCGCAGGGGGGACCCACGAGCAGTACTTC
D gene: TRBD1; V gene: TRBV7-6; clone size: -; J gene: TRBJ1-1; CDR3 protein: CASSLEGGTGTNTEAFF; CDR3 DNA: TGTGCCAGCAGCTTAGAAGGCGGGACAGGGACGAACACTGAAGCTTTCTTT
D gene: -; V gene: TRBV27; clone size: -; J gene: TRBJ1-1; CDR3 protein: CASSYSSGNTEAFF; CDR3 DNA: TGTGCCAGCAGTTATTCGTCCGGGAACACTGAAGCTTTCTTT
D gene: -; V gene: TRBV28; clone size: -; J gene: TRBJ2-5; CDR3 protein: CASSSGFFQETQYF; CDR3 DNA: TGTGCCAGCAGTTCGGGCTTCTTTCAAGAGACCCAGTACTTC
D gene: TRBD1; V gene: TRBV11-2; clone size: -; J gene: TRBJ2-7; CDR3 protein: CASETGGYEQYF; CDR3 DNA: TGTGCCAGCGAGACAGGGGGCTACGAGCAGTACTTC
D gene: TRBD2; V gene: TRBV7-3; clone size: -; J gene: TRBJ2-3; CDR3 protein: CASSPLAGGPADTQYF; CDR3 DNA: TGTGCCAGCAGCCCTCTAGCGGGGGGGCCAGCAGATACGCAGTATTTT
D gene: -; V gene: TRBV6-5; clone size: -; J gene: TRBJ1-2; CDR3 protein: CASSSAYGYTF; CDR3 DNA: TGTGCCAGCAGCTCGGCCTATGGCTACACCTTC
D gene: -; V gene: TRBV11-2; clone size: -; J gene: TRBJ2-3; CDR3 protein: CASSLNNLDTDTQYF; CDR3 DNA: TGTGCCAGCAGCTTAAACAACCTTGACACAGATACGCAGTATTTT
D gene: -; V gene: TRBV5-5; clone size: -; J gene: TRBJ1-1; CDR3 protein: CASSLAHLARGEAFF; CDR3 DNA: TGTGCCAGCAGCTTGGCCCACTTGGCTAGGGGTGAGGCTTTCTTT
D gene: -; V gene: TRBV7-3; clone size: -; J gene: TRBJ2-3; CDR3 protein: CASSPPTDTQYF; CDR3 DNA: TGTGCCAGCAGCCCGCCCACAGATACGCAGTATTTT
D gene: -; V gene: TRBV29-1; clone size: -; J gene: TRBJ1-5; CDR3 protein: CSVVVGWNQPQHF; CDR3 DNA: TGCAGCGTTGTGGTGGGGTGGAATCAGCCCCAGCATTTT
D gene: TRBD1; V gene: TRBV4-3; clone size: -; J gene: TRBJ1-1; CDR3 protein: CASSQGYRGNTEAFF; CDR3 DNA: TGCGCCAGCAGCCAAGGTTACAGGGGAAACACTGAAGCTTTCTTT
D gene: -; V gene: TRBV6-5; clone size: -; J gene: TRBJ2-7; CDR3 protein: CASSYSPRAERYF; CDR3 DNA: TGTGCCAGCAGTTACTCGCCCCGGGCCGAGAGGTACTTC
D gene: -; V gene: TRBV5-4; clone size: -; J gene: TRBJ2-3; CDR3 protein: CASSLPPGQRPSTDTQYF; CDR3 DNA: TGTGCCAGCAGCTTGCCCCCTGGACAGCGACCTAGCACAGATACGCAGTATTTT
D gene: TRBD1; V gene: TRBV19; clone size: -; J gene: TRBJ2-7; CDR3 protein: CASRGQDSYEQYF; CDR3 DNA: TGTGCCAGTAGAGGACAGGACTCCTACGAGCAGTACTTC
D gene: TRBD1; V gene: TRBV7-2; clone size: -; J gene: TRBJ2-5; CDR3 protein: CASSLVGTGGQETQYF; CDR3 DNA: TGTGCCAGCAGCTTAGTGGGGACAGGGGGCCAGGAGACCCAGTACTTC
D gene: -; V gene: TRBV9; clone size: few; J gene: TRBJ1-1; CDR3 protein: CASSARFEFHPAFF; CDR3 DNA: TGTGCCAGCAGCGCCCGCTTCGAATTCCATCCGGCTTTCTTT
D gene: -; V gene: TRBV18; clone size: -; J gene: TRBJ2-5; CDR3 protein: CASSPGEETQYF; CDR3 DNA: TGTGCCAGCTCACCGGGGGAAGAGACCCAGTACTTC
D gene: -; V gene: TRBV29-1; clone size: -; J gene: TRBJ2-7; CDR3 protein: CSVERGAENYEQYF; CDR3 DNA: TGCAGCGTTGAACGGGGGGCAGAAAACTACGAGCAGTACTTC
D gene: -; V gene: TRBV5-5; clone size: -; J gene: TRBJ2-3; CDR3 protein: CASSFGSTDTQYF; CDR3 DNA: TGTGCCAGCAGCTTTGGTTCCACAGATACGCAGTATTTT
D gene: -; V gene: TRBV6-5; clone size: -; J gene: TRBJ2-4; CDR3 protein: CASSYPKNIQYF; CDR3 DNA: TGTGCCAGCAGTTACCCTAAAAACATTCAGTACTTC
D gene: -; V gene: TRBV19; clone size: -; J gene: TRBJ1-5; CDR3 protein: CASSIMSGQPQHF; CDR3 DNA: TGTGCCAGTAGTATAATGTCTGGGCAGCCCCAGCATTTT
D gene: -; V gene: TRBV19; clone size: -; J gene: TRBJ2-6; CDR3 protein: CASSPSSWTFSGANVLTF; CDR3 DNA: TGTGCCAGTAGCCCCTCGTCCTGGACTTTCTCTGGGGCCAACGTCCTGACTTTC
D gene: -; V gene: TRBV6-5; clone size: few; J gene: TRBJ1-4; CDR3 protein: CASSYSGPQSEKLFF; CDR3 DNA: TGTGCCAGCAGTTACTCGGGTCCTCAAAGTGAAAAACTGTTTTTT
D gene: -; V gene: TRBV29-1; clone size: once; J gene: TRBJ2-5; CDR3 protein: CSVDWGQGGETQYF; CDR3 DNA: TGCAGCGTTGATTGGGGGCAGGGCGGAGAGACCCAGTACTTC
D gene: -; V gene: TRBV6-6; clone size: -; J gene: TRBJ1-1; CDR3 protein: CASSKPLISGGTEAFF; CDR3 DNA: TGTGCCAGCAGTAAACCCCTTATTAGTGGAGGCACTGAAGCTTTCTTT
D gene: TRBD1; V gene: TRBV19; clone size: -; J gene: TRBJ1-5; CDR3 protein: CASSISGTGVRFDQPQHF; CDR3 DNA: TGTGCCAGTAGTATATCCGGGACAGGGGTGAGGTTCGATCAGCCCCAGCATTTT
D gene: -; V gene: TRBV15; clone size: -; J gene: TRBJ1-1; CDR3 protein: CATVKGTNTEAFF; CDR3 DNA: TGTGCCACAGTTAAGGGGACTAACACTGAAGCTTTCTTT
D gene: -; V gene: TRBV4-1; clone size: -; J gene: TRBJ1-2; CDR3 protein: CASSQVGTPFYGYTF; CDR3 DNA: TGCGCCAGCAGCCAAGTTGGGACCCCATTCTATGGCTACACCTTC
D gene: -; V gene: TRBV7-2; clone size: -; J gene: TRBJ1-2; CDR3 protein: CASSLVAGDYGYTF; CDR3 DNA: TGTGCCAGCAGCTTAGTAGCAGGGGATTATGGCTACACCTTC
D gene: -; V gene: TRBV4-1; clone size: many; J gene: TRBJ1-2; CDR3 protein: CASSHTLGRAKWYGYTF; CDR3 DNA: TGCGCCAGCAGCCACACCTTAGGTAGGGCGAAATGGTATGGCTACACCTTC
D gene: -; V gene: TRBV4-1; clone size: -; J gene: TRBJ1-1; CDR3 protein: CASSQDGRIRGVGHQEAFF; CDR3 DNA: TGCGCCAGCAGCCAAGATGGGAGAATCCGGGGGGTTGGACACCAAGAAGCTTTCTTT
D gene: -; V gene: TRBV5-1; clone size: once; J gene: TRBJ2-2; CDR3 protein: CASSLDQGSNTGELFF; CDR3 DNA: TGCGCCAGCAGCTTGGATCAGGGGTCGAACACCGGGGAGCTGTTTTTT
D gene: -; V gene: TRBV6-5; clone size: -; J gene: TRBJ1-2; CDR3 protein: CASSSFNTGYGYTF; CDR3 DNA: TGTGCCAGCAGTTCTTTCAACACCGGCTATGGCTACACCTTC
D gene: TRBD2; V gene: TRBV14; clone size: once; J gene: TRBJ2-3; CDR3 protein: CASSPNRGGTQYF; CDR3 DNA: TGTGCCAGCAGCCCCAACCGGGGGGGTACGCAGTATTTT
D gene: -; V gene: TRBV7-8; clone size: -; J gene: TRBJ2-3; CDR3 protein: CASSFYSPTSTDTQYF; CDR3 DNA: TGTGCCAGCAGCTTCTACTCACCTACTTCCACAGATACGCAGTATTTT
D gene: TRBD2; V gene: TRBV19; clone size: -; J gene: TRBJ2-3; CDR3 protein: CASSIDPLAGTLDTQYF; CDR3 DNA: TGTGCCAGTAGTATAGACCCCCTAGCGGGGACCTTAGATACGCAGTATTTT
D gene: -; V gene: TRBV7-9; clone size: -; J gene: TRBJ1-3; CDR3 protein: CASSRQSYSGNTIYF; CDR3 DNA: TGTGCCAGCAGCCGACAGAGTTACTCTGGAAACACCATATATTTT
D gene: -; V gene: TRBV28; clone size: -; J gene: TRBJ1-2; CDR3 protein: CASSFPPTHYGYTF; CDR3 DNA: TGTGCCAGCAGTTTCCCTCCGACACACTATGGCTACACCTTC
D gene: -; V gene: TRBV5-1; clone size: -; J gene: TRBJ1-2; CDR3 protein: CASSLAETNYGYTF; CDR3 DNA: TGCGCCAGCAGCTTGGCGGAGACTAACTATGGCTACACCTTC